Reported below is one T cell receptor beta chain. The PCR contained 60 Vbeta and 13 Jbeta primers. Repertoires were generated with immunoSEQ multiplex PCR, while TCRdb's copy carries only in-frame clones and drops some. Its table lists 130,000 to 150,000 clones. This specimen belongs to a study of cytomegalovirus exposure and HLA in healthy donors. Germline CDR1 is MGHRA and CDR2 is YSYEKL. The CDR3 runs 18 residues. The V end was cut by 1 base, the J end by 0 bases, with 16 bases between. This TCR came from a woman aged 45 to 65 in good health and CMV-seronegative. Sequenced material: PBMCs. V gene TRBV4-1 combines with J gene TRBJ2-1; D gene ambiguous. The CDR3 DNA follows: TGCGCCAGCAGCCAAGCGTTTTTAAGCTTTCACTCCTACAATGAGCAGTTCTTC. Residues: CASSQAFLSFHSYNEQFF.